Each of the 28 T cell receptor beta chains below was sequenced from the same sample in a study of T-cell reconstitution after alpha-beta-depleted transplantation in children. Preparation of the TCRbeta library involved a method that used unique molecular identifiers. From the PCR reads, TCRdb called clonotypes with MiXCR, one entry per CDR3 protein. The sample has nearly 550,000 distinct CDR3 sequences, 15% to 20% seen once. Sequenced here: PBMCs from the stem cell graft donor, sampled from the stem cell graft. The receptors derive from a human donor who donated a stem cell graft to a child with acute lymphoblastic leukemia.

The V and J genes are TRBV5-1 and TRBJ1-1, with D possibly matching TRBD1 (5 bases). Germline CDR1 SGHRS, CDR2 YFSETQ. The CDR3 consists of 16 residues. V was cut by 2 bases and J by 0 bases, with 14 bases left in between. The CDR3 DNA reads TGCGCCAGCAGCTTCTCCGGGGGGACTATGAACACTGAAGCTTTCTTT. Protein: CASSFSGGTMNTEAFF.

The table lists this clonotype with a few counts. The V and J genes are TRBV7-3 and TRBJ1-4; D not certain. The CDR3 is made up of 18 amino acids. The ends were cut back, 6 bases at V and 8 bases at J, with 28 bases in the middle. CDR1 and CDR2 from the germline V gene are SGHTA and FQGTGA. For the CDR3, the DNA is TGTGCCAGCAGACACAAGCCTAAAGCAGACGTTATTATGGAAAAACTGTTTTTT. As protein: CASRHKPKADVIMEKLFF. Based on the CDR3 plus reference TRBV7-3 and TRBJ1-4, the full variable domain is GAGVSQTPSNKVTEKGKYVELRCDPISGHTALYWYRQSLGQGPEFLIYFQGTGAADDSGLPNDRFFAVRPEGSVSTLKIQRTERGDSAVYLCASRHKPKADVIMEKLFFGSGTQLSVL.

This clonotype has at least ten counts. The DNA of the CDR3 is TGTGCCAGCGCCGCAGGGGCGCGGGGTGAAGCTTTCTTT. Residues: CASAAGARGEAFF. The chain links TRBV12-3 or TRBV12-4 to TRBJ1-1, with D possibly TRBD1 on 6 matching bases. V was trimmed by 8 bases and J by 7 bases, leaving 17 bases between them. The CDR3 loop spans 13 amino acids.

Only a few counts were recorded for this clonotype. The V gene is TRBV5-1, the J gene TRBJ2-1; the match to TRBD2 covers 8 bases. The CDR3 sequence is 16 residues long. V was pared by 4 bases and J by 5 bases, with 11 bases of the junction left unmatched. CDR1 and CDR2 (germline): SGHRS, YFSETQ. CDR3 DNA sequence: TGCGCCAGCAGCAGACCCCCTAGCGGGCTTAACAATGAGCAGTTCTTC. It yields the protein CASSRPPSGLNNEQFF.

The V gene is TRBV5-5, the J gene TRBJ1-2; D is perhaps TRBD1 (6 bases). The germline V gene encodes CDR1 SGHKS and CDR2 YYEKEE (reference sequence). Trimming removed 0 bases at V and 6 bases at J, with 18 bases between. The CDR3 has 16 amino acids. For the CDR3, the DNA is TGTGCCAGCAGCTTGGACCTTTGGGGGCAAGTTGATGGCTACACCTTC. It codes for CASSLDLWGQVDGYTF. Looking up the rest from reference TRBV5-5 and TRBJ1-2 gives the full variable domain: DAGVTQSPTHLIKTRGQQVTLRCSPISGHKSVSWYQQVLGQGPQFIFQYYEKEERGRGNFPDRFSARQFPNYSSELNVNALLLGDSALYLCASSLDLWGQVDGYTFGSGTRLTVV.

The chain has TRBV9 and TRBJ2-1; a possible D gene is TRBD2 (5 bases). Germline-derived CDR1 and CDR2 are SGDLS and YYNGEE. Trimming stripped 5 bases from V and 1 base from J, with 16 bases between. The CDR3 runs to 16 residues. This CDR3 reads CASSQSVRRSYNEQFF. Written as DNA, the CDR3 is TGTGCCAGCAGTCAGTCCGTCAGGAGGTCCTACAATGAGCAGTTCTTC. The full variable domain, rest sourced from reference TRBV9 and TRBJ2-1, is DSGVTQTPKHLITATGQRVTLRCSPRSGDLSVYWYQQSLDQGLQFLIQYYNGEERAKGNILERFSAQQFPDLHSELNLSSLELGDSALYFCASSQSVRRSYNEQFFGPGTRLTVL.

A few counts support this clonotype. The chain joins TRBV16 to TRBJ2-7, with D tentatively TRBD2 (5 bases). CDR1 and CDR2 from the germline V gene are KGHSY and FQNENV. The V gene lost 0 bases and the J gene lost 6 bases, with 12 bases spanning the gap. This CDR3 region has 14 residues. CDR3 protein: CASSQSAEGSEQYF. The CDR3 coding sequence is TGTGCCAGCAGCCAATCGGCTGAGGGCAGCGAGCAGTACTTC.

This CDR3 is CSARGASGRVYEQYF. The CDR3 bases are TGCAGTGCTAGAGGTGCTTCGGGAAGGGTTTACGAGCAGTACTTC. The chain uses TRBV20-1 and TRBJ2-7, with D possibly TRBD2 on 5 matching bases. The CDR3 covers 15 residues. With 1 base removed from V and 4 bases from J, the gap between germline ends came to 17 bases. Looked up from germline, CDR1 is DFQATT and CDR2 is SNEGSKA (reference sequence).

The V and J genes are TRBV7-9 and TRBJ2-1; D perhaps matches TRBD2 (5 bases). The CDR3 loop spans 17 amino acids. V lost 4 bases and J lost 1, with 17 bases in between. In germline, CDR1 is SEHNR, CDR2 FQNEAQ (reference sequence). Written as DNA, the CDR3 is TGTGCCAGCAGCTCCCGTCCCCGGGATTCATCCTACAATGAGCAGTTCTTC. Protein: CASSSRPRDSSYNEQFF.

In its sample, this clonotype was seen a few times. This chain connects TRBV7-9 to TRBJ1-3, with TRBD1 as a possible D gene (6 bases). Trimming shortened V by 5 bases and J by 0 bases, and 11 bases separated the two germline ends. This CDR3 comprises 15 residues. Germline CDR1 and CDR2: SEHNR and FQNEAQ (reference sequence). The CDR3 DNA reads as TGTGCCAGCAGCCGAGGGGGGGGCTCTGGAAACACCATATATTTT. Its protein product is CASSRGGGSGNTIYF.

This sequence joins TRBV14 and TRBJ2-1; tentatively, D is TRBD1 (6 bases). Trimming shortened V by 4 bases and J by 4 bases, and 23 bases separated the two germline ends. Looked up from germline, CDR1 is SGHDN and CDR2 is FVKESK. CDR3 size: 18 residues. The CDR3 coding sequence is TGTGCCAGCAGCCGAGTACAGGGACCTCATTCCCCTTACAATGAGCAGTTCTTC. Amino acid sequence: CASSRVQGPHSPYNEQFF.

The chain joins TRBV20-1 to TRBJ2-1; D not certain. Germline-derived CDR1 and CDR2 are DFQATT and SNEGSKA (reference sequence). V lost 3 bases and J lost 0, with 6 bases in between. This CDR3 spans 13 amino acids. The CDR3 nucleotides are TGCAGTGCTAGGCTATCCTCCTACAATGAGCAGTTCTTC. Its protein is CSARLSSYNEQFF.

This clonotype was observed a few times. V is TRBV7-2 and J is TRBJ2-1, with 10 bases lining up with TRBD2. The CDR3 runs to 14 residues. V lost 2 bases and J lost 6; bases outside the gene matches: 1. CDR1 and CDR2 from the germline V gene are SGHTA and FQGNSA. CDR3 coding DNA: TGTGCCAGCAGCTTACTAGCGGGAGCCAATGAGCAGTTCTTC. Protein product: CASSLLAGANEQFF.

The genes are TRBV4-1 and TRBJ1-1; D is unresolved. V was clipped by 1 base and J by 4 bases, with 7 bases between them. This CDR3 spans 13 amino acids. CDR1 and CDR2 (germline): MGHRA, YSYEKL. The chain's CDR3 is CASSQVAITEAFF. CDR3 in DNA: TGCGCCAGCAGCCAAGTGGCTATCACTGAAGCTTTCTTT.

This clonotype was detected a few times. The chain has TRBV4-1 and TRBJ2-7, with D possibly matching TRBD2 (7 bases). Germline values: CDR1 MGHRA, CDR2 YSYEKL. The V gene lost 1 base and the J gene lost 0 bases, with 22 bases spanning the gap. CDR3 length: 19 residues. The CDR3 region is CASSQVIPRGGSSSYEQYF. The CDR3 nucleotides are TGCGCCAGCAGCCAAGTAATCCCAAGGGGGGGCTCGAGCTCCTACGAGCAGTACTTC.

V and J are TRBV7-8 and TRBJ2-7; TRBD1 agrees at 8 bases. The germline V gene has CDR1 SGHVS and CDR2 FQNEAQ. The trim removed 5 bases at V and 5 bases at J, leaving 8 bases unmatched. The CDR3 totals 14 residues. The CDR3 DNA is TGTGCCAGCAGCCATGGACAGGGCTTGGACGAGCAGTACTTC. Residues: CASSHGQGLDEQYF.

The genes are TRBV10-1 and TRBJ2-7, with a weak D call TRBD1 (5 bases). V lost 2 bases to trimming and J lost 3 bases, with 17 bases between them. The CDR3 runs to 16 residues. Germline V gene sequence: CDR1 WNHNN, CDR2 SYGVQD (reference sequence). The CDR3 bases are TGCGCCAGCAGTGAGAGTGGTCCGGAGCAGGGCTACGAGCAGTACTTC. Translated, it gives CASSESGPEQGYEQYF.

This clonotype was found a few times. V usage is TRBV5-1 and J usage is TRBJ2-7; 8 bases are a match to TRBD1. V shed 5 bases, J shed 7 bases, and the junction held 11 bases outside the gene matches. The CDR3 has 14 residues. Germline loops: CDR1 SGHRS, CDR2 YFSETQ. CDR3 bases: TGCGCCAGCAGGACAGGGGCAGGGCGTGAGGAGCAGTACTTC. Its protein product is CASRTGAGREEQYF.

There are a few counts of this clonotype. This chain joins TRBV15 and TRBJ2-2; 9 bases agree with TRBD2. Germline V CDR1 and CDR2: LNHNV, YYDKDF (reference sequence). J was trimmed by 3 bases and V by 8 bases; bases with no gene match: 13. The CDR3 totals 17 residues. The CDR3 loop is CATDQREASGYTGELFF. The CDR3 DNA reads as TGTGCCACCGACCAGCGGGAGGCCTCAGGGTACACCGGGGAGCTGTTTTTT.

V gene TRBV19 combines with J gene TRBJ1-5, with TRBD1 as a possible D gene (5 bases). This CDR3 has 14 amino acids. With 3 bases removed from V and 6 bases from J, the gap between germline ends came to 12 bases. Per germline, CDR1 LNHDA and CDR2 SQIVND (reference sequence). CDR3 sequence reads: CASSIQGRVQPQHF. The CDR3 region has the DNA TGTGCCAGTAGTATCCAGGGCCGGGTTCAGCCCCAGCATTTT.

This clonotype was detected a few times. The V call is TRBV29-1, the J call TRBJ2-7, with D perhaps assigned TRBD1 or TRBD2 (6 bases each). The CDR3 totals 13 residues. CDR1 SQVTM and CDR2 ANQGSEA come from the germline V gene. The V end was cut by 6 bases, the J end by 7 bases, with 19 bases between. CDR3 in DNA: TGCAGCGTGGGGGATGGGGGGCCGGGTGAGCAGTACTTC. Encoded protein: CSVGDGGPGEQYF.

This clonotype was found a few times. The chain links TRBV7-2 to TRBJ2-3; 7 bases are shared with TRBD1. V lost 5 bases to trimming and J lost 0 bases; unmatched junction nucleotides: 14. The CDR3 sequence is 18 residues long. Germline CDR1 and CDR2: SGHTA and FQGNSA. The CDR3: CASSRTPDRIVSTDTQYF. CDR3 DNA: TGTGCCAGCAGCAGGACCCCGGACAGGATTGTAAGCACAGATACGCAGTATTTT.

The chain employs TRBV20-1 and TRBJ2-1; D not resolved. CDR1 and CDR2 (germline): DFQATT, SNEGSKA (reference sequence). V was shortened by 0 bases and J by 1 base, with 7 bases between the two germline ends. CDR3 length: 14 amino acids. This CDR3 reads CSARDPRSYNEQFF. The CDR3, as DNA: TGCAGTGCTAGAGATCCTAGGTCCTACAATGAGCAGTTCTTC.

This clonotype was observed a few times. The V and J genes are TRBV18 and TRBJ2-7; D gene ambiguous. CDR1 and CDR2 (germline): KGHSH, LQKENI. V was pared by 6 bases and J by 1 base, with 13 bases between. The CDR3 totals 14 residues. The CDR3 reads CASSPDRGSYEQYF. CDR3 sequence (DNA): TGTGCCAGCTCTCCCGACCGAGGATCCTACGAGCAGTACTTC.

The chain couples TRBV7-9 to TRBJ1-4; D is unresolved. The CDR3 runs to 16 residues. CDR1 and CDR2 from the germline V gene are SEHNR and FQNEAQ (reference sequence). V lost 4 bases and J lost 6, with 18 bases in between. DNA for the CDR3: TGTGCCAGCAGCTCCGCGAAAGGCGGAATGGATGAAAAACTGTTTTTT. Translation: CASSSAKGGMDEKLFF.

The CDR3, as DNA: TGTGCCAGCAGGGGAACCGGGACTAGATCCTACGAGCAGTACTTC. Translation: CASRGTGTRSYEQYF. The chain combines TRBV27 with TRBJ2-7; 8 bases map to TRBD2. Germline-derived CDR1 and CDR2 are MNHEY and SMNVEV (reference sequence). V lost 6 bases to trimming and J lost 1 base; unmatched junction nucleotides: 8. The CDR3 spans 15 residues.

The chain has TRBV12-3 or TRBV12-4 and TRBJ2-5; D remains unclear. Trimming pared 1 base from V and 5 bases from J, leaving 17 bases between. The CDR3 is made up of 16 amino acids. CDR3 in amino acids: CASSLVRLSGGETQYF. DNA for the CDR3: TGTGCCAGCAGTTTAGTCCGCCTCTCCGGTGGGGAGACCCAGTACTTC.

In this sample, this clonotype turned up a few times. CDR3 residues: CSARDLRTETYEQYF. DNA for the CDR3: TGCAGTGCTAGAGATCTTCGGACAGAGACGTACGAGCAGTACTTC. The chain employs TRBV20-1 and TRBJ2-7; the D gene is possibly TRBD1 (6 bases). V was trimmed by 0 bases and J by 4 bases, leaving 16 bases between them. CDR1 is DFQATT and CDR2 is SNEGSKA in the germline V gene (reference sequence). CDR3 length: 15 residues.